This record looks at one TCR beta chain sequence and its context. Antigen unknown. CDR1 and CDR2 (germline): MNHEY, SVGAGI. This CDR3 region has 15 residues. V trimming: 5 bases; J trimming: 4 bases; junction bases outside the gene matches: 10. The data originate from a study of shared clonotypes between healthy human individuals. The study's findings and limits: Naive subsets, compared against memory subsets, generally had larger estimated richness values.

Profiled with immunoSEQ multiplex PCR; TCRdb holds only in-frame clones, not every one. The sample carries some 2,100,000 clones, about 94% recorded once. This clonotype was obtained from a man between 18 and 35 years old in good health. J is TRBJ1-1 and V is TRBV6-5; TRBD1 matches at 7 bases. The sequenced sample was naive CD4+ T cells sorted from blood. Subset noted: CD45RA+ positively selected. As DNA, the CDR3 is TGTGCCAGCAGTAACCTCGACAGGGAGGGCACTGAAGCTTTCTTT. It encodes CASSNLDREGTEAFF.